The clone carrying this T cell receptor beta chain appeared a single time. Germline-derived CDR1 and CDR2 are LNHDA and SQIVND (reference sequence). The CDR3 extends over 17 amino acids. Trimming at V came to 3 bases and at J to 0 bases, leaving 5 bases not matched to a gene. This record comes from a study of blood T cell repertoires in COVID-19. Study background: PBMCs, B-cell-depleted T cells, or T cells were the source of the cDNA or gDNA that made up the material.

TCRdb's copy holds only in-frame clones and misses some; the assay was immunoSEQ multiplex PCR. Of fewer than 250,000 clones listed, roughly 80% were seen once; the top ten hold just under 20%. Sequenced input: peripheral blood. V usage is TRBV19 and J usage is TRBJ1-5, with TRBD1 identical over 10 bases. The sequence was collected from a man aged 25 to 40 with active or convalescent COVID-19. The CDR3 nucleotides are TGTGCCAGTAGTATCAGTCGGGACAGGGGTAGCAATCAGCCCCAGCATTTT. Protein: CASSISRDRGSNQPQHF.